This T cell receptor (beta chain) was sequenced during a study of OX40 agonist ivuxolimab in advanced cancers. Germline V gene lookup returns CDR1 ENHRY and CDR2 SYGVKD. The ends lost 3 bases at V and 0 bases at J; junction bases unmatched: 3. The CDR3 has 15 amino acids. Here immunoSEQ multiplex PCR was the method, and the copy in TCRdb shows in-frame clones only, minus some. The sample carries approximately 58,000 clones, roughly 84% recorded once. The specimen was CD4+ or CD8+ T cells sorted from blood, collected in a trial of the OX40 agonist ivuxolimab. This TCR derives from an adult with an advanced solid tumor such as melanoma, head and neck, liver or kidney cancer. The chain uses TRBV10-3 and TRBJ1-1, with 8 bases aligning to TRBD1. CDR3 DNA: TGTGCCATCAGTGAACAGGGACAGGTGAACACTGAAGCTTTCTTT. Translated, it gives CAISEQGQVNTEAFF.